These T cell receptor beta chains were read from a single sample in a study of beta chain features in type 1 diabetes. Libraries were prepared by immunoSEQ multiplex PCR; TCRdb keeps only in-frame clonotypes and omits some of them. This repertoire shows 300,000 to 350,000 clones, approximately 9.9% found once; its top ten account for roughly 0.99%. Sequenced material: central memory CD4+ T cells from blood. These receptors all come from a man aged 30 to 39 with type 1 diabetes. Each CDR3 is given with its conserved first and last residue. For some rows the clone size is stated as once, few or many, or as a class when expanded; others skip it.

CASRGAEGSSYNEQFF TRBV5-1 -
CASSDPGAALGGYTF TRBV2 many
CASSLGQTSFTDTQYF TRBV7-2 -
CASSRRDRVYQPQHF TRBV19 -
CASRSQGAGANVLTF TRBV5-6 -
CASRVPGGQETQYF TRBV11-3 few
CASSLGLAVNTGELFF TRBV18 -
CATRDRTTYEQYF TRBV5-6 -
CASSLYPGQQETQYF TRBV7-2 -
CASSSQDSREGAQHF TRBV6-5 -
CASSSPPGLIGYGYTF TRBV6-5 -
CASSDAYPLSYEQYF TRBV2 few
CASTEGRNDNSPLHF TRBV6-5 -
CSVEDRGNYGYTF TRBV29-1 -
CASRGDSLYGYTF TRBV6-5 few
CASSPGQGADKNIQYF TRBV5-1 -
CASSELPIGEQYF TRBV6-1 many
CASRPGQGGETQYF TRBV19 few